This TCR beta chain was recovered during a study of T cell responses to AZD1222 COVID-19 vaccine (dated by TCRdb to about 2021). Regarding the research as a whole: AZD1222 recipients given second doses at about 4 weeks or at about 12 weeks were pooled, since spike-specific TCR depth and breadth were not found to differ between the two schedules. A total of over 230 trial participants underwent TCR sequencing, of whom roughly 210 received two doses of AZD1222 and roughly 25 received two doses of the MenACWY control vaccine. Trial participants were enrolled into age subgroups of 18-55, 56-69 and 70-plus years, which contained about 150, 27 and 61 TCR-sequenced participants, respectively.

CDR3 length: 14 amino acids, cysteine to phenylalanine. The kept DNA is CDR3 alone, 42 bases in frame from the first base. V sheds 4 bases and J sheds 5 bases, leaving 17 bases between their ends. Per the germline V gene, SQVTM is the CDR1 and ANQGSEA is the CDR2. The CDR3 regions of human TCRbeta chains were subjected to immunosequencing. The published analysis was carried out like this. TCRs in the repertoires were compared against a reference library of SARS-CoV-2-specific TCRs that had been generated with the MIRA antigen-specificity platform. Breadth was defined as the fraction of unique TCRs that were SARS-CoV-2-associated, and depth was defined as the fraction of total T cells that were SARS-CoV-2-associated. Using the MIRA data, each spike-specific TCR was mapped to the spike region that the TCR reacts to and placed in a CD4 or CD8 class. Log10-transformed breadth and depth values were compared by one-way ANOVA with Sidak's multiple comparisons tests. Not all clones reach the TCRdb copy of this immuneACCESS table, which keeps in-frame sequences only. Checked studies attribute under half of the gap to unresolved V genes and leave the rest unexplained. D and trimming come from the DNA, and the V and J calls and clone size come from that table. This sample lists approximately 110,000 clones; roughly 87% were detected once. Roughly 10% of the sample goes to the ten largest clones.

What this sample's time point label stands for: baseline before first vaccination. The vaccinee samples were drawn from two UK trials, COV001 and COV002, one of which was a single-blind randomized controlled phase 2/3 trial testing AZD1222 (ChAdOx1 nCoV-19) in healthy adults. Trial participant PBMC samples were collected at day 0 and day 28 after the second dose for TCRbeta chain sequencing. Paper-wide results and their limitations: Because no day 14 peak-response samples were available, repertoires were characterized only after the peak T cell response. Vaccine-associated CD4 TCRs spanned the whole spike protein, with dominant responses in regions 160-218 and 743-854. Participants were mostly white British, with more females than males. The authors suggested clonal diversity may have been underestimated. Conclusions about previously exposed vaccinees were limited because only six AZD1222 recipients were SARS-CoV-2 seropositive at baseline. In the small 56-69-year group, the increase in depth fell short of significance, most likely because of low power. Spike-specific TCR breadth and depth rose significantly after two AZD1222 doses compared with day 0 and with MenACWY recipients. Nearly half of unique spike-specific TCRs reportedly recognized epitopes outside regions mutated in the B.1.351 and B.1.1.7 variants.

With regard to this clone: Its antigen remains unidentified. No much larger clonotype is one base removed from it; base qualities were not supplied.

The V and J genes are TRBV29-1 and TRBJ2-5, and TRBD1 may be the D gene, going by 5 matching bases. This specimen consisted of peripheral blood, obtained on day 0 of AZD1222 vaccination. This clonotype was sampled from an adult in good health. This receptor carries the CDR3 CSVGQFGLRETQYF. The DNA is TGCAGCGTTGGACAGTTTGGGCTCAGGGAGACCCAGTACTTC.